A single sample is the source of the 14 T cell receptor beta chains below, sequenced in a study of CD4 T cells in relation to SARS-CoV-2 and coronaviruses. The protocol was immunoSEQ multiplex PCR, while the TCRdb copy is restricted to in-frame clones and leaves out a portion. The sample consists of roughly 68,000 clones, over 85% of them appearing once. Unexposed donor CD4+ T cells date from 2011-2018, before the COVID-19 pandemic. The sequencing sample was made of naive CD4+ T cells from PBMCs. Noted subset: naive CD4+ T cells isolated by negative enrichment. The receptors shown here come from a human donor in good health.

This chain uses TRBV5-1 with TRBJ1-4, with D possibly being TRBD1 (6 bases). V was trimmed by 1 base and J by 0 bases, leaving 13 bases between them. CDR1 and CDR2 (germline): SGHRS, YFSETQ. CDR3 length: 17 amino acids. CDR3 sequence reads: CASSLWYRASTNEKLFF. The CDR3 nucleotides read TGCGCCAGCAGCTTGTGGTACAGGGCTTCAACTAATGAAAAACTGTTTTTT.

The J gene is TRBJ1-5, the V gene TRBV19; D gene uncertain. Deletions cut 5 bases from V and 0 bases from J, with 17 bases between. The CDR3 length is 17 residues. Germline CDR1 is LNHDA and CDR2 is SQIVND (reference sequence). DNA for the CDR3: TGTGCCAGTAGTTCCGATCTCGCCGTATATAGCAATCAGCCCCAGCATTTT. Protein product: CASSSDLAVYSNQPQHF.

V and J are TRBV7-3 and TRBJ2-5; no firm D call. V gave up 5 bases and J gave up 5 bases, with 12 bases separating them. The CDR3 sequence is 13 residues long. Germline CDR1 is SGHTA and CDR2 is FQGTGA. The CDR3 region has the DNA TGTGCCAGCAGCCGTTGGGGTAGTGAGACCCAGTACTTC. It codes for CASSRWGSETQYF. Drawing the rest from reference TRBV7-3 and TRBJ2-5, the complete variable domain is GAGVSQTPSNKVTEKGKYVELRCDPISGHTALYWYRQSLGQGPEFLIYFQGTGAADDSGLPNDRFFAVRPEGSVSTLKIQRTERGDSAVYLCASSRWGSETQYFGPGTRLLVL.

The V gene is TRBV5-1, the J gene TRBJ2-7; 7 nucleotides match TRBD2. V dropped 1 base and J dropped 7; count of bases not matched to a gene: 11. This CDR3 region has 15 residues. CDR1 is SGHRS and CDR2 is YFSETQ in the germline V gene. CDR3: CASSLWSSGIEEQYF. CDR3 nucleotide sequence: TGCGCCAGCAGCTTGTGGTCTAGCGGTATTGAAGAGCAGTACTTC. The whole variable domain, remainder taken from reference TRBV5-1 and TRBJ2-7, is KAGVTQTPRYLIKTRGQQVTLSCSPISGHRSVSWYQQTPGQGLQFLFEYFSETQRNKGNFPGRFSGRQFSNSRSEMNVSTLELGDSALYLCASSLWSSGIEEQYFGPGTRLTVT.

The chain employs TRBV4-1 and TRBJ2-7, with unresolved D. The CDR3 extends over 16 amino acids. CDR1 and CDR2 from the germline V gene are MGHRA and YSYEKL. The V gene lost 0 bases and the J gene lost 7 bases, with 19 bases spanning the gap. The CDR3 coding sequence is TGCGCCAGCAGCCAAGATCCTTCTAGTGCGATGAATGAGCAGTACTTC. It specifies CASSQDPSSAMNEQYF.

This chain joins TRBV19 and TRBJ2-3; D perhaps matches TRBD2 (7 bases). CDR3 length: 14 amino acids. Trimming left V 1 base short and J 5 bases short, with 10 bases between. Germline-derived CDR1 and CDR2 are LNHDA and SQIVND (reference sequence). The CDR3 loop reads CASSIAGGRDTQYF. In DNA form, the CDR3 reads TGTGCCAGTAGTATAGCGGGGGGCCGAGATACGCAGTATTTT.

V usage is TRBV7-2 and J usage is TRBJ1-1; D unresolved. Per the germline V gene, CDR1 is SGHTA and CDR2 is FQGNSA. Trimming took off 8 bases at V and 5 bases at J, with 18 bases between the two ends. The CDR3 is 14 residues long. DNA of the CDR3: TGTGCCAGCCAACGGGAGAGAACGCTAACTGAAGCTTTCTTT. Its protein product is CASQRERTLTEAFF.

The CDR3 here is CASRSRNSPNQPQHF. The CDR3 nucleotides are TGTGCCAGCAGATCGCGTAACAGTCCCAATCAGCCCCAGCATTTT. The J gene is TRBJ1-5, the V gene TRBV6-5; D unclear. V gave up 6 bases and J gave up 3 bases, with 15 bases separating them. The germline V gene has CDR1 MNHEY and CDR2 SVGAGI. The CDR3 is 15 residues long.

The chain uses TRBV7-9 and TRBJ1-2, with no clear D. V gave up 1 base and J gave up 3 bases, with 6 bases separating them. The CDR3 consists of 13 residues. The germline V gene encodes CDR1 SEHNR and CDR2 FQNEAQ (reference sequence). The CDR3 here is CASSLEADYGYTF. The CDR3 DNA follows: TGTGCCAGCAGCTTAGAAGCGGACTATGGCTACACCTTC.

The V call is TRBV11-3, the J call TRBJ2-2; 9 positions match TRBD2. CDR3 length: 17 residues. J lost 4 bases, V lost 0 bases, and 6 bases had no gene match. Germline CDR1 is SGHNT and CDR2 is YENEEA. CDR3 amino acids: CASSLDPKRGATGELFF. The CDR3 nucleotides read TGTGCCAGCAGCTTAGATCCCAAGCGGGGGGCCACCGGGGAGCTGTTTTTT.

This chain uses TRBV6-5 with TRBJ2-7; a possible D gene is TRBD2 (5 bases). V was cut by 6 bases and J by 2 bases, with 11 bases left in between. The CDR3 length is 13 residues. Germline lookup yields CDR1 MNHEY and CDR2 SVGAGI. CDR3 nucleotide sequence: TGTGCCAGCAGCCCCCCGGGGACCTACGAGCAGTACTTC. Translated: CASSPPGTYEQYF.

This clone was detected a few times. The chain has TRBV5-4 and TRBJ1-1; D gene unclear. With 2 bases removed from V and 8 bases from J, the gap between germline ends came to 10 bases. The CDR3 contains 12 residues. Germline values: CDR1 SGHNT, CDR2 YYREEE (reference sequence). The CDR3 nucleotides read TGTGCCAGCAGCTTTCCCGGTTACGAAGCTTTCTTT. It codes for CASSFPGYEAFF.

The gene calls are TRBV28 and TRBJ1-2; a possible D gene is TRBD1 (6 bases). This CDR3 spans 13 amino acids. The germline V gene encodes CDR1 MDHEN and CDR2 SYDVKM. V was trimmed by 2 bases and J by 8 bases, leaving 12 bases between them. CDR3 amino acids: CASSLPGVEGYTF. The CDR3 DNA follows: TGTGCCAGCAGTTTACCAGGGGTCGAGGGCTACACCTTC.

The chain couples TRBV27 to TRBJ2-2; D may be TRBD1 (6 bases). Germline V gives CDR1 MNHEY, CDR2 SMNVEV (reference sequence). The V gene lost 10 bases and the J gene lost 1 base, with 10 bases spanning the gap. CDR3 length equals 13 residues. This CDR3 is CATWGQNTGELFF. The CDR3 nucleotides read TGTGCCACCTGGGGACAGAACACCGGGGAGCTGTTTTTT.